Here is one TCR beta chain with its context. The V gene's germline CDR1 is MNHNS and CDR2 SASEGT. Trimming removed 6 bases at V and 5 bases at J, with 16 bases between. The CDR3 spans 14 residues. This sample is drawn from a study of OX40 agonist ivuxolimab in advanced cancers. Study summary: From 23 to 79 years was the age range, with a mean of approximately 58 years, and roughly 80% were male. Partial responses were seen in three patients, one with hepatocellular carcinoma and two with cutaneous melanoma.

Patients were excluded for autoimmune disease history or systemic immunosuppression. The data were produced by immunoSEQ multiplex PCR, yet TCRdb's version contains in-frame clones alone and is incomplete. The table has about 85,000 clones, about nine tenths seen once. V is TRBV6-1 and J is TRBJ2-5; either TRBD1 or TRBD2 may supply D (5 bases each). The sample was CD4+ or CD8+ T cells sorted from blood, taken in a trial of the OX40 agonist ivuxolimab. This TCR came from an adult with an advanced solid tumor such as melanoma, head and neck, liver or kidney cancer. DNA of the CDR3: TGTGCCAGCAGGAAAGAGTCGGGGCAGGAGACCCAGTACTTC. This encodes CASRKESGQETQYF.